These 21 T cell receptor beta chains were all obtained from the same sample, sequenced in a study of regulatory T cells in long-lasting Graves disease. iRepertoire HTBI primers and Arm-PCR of CDR3 regions built TCR beta libraries. Via MiXCR, TCRdb re-called the multiplex PCR reads, giving one row per CDR3 protein. The sample includes about 440,000 distinct CDR3 sequences, 15% of them seen just once. Time point denoted: newly diagnosed GD, antithyroid drugs for less than 3 months. From PBMCs, RNA was extracted and then used to make the TCR library. These data were likewise used in another study, on T cells in Graves' hyperthyroidism and ophthalmopathy.

This material consisted of peripheral blood mononuclear cells (PBMCs), taken at new diagnosis, from a patient treated with antithyroid drugs. The receptors here all came from a woman in her thirties with Graves disease.

This clonotype was seen a handful of times. The rearrangement links TRBV24-1 to TRBJ2-5; no clear D. V was cut by 0 bases and J by 1 base, with 8 bases left in between. The CDR3 spans 15 residues. Germline V gene sequence: CDR1 KGHDR, CDR2 SFDVKD. The CDR3 region has the DNA TGTGCCACCAGTGATTTGTCAGGCCTCCAAGAGACCCAGTACTTC. Translated, it gives CATSDLSGLQETQYF.

This clonotype has just a few counts. This chain joins TRBV15 and TRBJ2-3, with 9 bases that match TRBD2. This CDR3 is 16 amino acids long. The V and J ends lost 8 bases and 4 bases, in that order; junction bases with no gene match: 13. The V gene's germline CDR1 is LNHNV and CDR2 YYDKDF (reference sequence). The CDR3 reads CATLSGSGSWADTQYF. The CDR3 nucleotides read TGTGCCACCTTAAGCGGTAGCGGGAGTTGGGCAGATACGCAGTATTTT.

The J gene is TRBJ1-5, the V gene TRBV19, with D uncertain. Trimming removed 6 bases from V and 3 bases from J, with 12 bases in between. The CDR3 length is 14 residues. CDR1 and CDR2 from the germline V gene are LNHDA and SQIVND (reference sequence). DNA of the CDR3: TGTGCCAGTAGCTGGACGGCTGACAATCAGCCCCAGCATTTT. This encodes CASSWTADNQPQHF.

The chain recombines TRBV12-3 or TRBV12-4 with TRBJ2-1, with unresolved D. With 1 base removed from V and 9 bases from J, the gap between germline ends came to 4 bases. This CDR3 is 11 amino acids long. The chain's CDR3 is CASSLEIEQFF. In DNA, the CDR3 is TGTGCCAGCAGTTTAGAGATTGAGCAGTTCTTC.

This clonotype has ten or more counts. V usage is TRBV18 and J usage is TRBJ2-2, with D unclear. The CDR3 is 15 amino acids. Germline V gene data show CDR1 as KGHSH and CDR2 as LQKENI. V was trimmed by 1 base and J by 6 bases, leaving 12 bases between them. As DNA, the CDR3 is TGTGCCAGCTCACCACGCCAGGCTCGATCCGGGGAGCTGTTTTTT. Translating it yields CASSPRQARSGELFF.

This clonotype was seen repeatedly, ten times or more. The V gene is TRBV7-8, the J gene TRBJ2-7; D is uncertain. Germline V gives CDR1 SGHVS, CDR2 FQNEAQ. Trimming took off 3 bases at V and 1 base at J, with 7 bases between the two ends. CDR3 length: 13 residues. The CDR3 sequence: CASSFPSSYEQYF. The CDR3 nucleotides read TGTGCCAGCAGCTTTCCCAGTTCCTACGAGCAGTACTTC.

This clonotype appeared many times. The chain uses TRBV29-1 and TRBJ2-1, with 9 bases that match TRBD2. The trim removed 4 bases at V and 3 bases at J, leaving 10 bases unmatched. The germline V gene has CDR1 SQVTM and CDR2 ANQGSEA. The CDR3 extends over 16 amino acids. The CDR3 loop is CSVGFRLAGHYNEQFF. For the CDR3, the DNA is TGCAGCGTTGGCTTTCGGCTAGCGGGACACTACAATGAGCAGTTCTTC.

This clonotype occurred a few times. The chain couples TRBV7-9 to TRBJ2-5; D uncertain. This CDR3 is 14 amino acids long. In germline, CDR1 is SEHNR, CDR2 FQNEAQ (reference sequence). V was clipped by 3 bases and J by 1 base, with 9 bases between them. The CDR3 sequence: CASSLAQTQETQYF. Here the CDR3 DNA reads TGTGCCAGCAGCTTGGCACAGACCCAAGAGACCCAGTACTTC.

The chain is built from TRBV7-3 and TRBJ2-5, with D tentatively TRBD1 or TRBD2 (6 bases each). Trimming took off 2 bases at V and 5 bases at J, with 18 bases between the two ends. The CDR3 is 16 amino acids. Germline lookup yields CDR1 SGHTA and CDR2 FQGTGA. CDR3 DNA: TGTGCCAGCAGCTTAGGTGGGACTGGGGGCAGCGAGACCCAGTACTTC. Translation: CASSLGGTGGSETQYF.

This clonotype was observed at least ten times. The chain is built from TRBV20-1 and TRBJ2-7; D remains unclear. V was pared by 3 bases and J by 0 bases, with 12 bases between. Germline V lookup: CDR1 DFQATT, CDR2 SNEGSKA (reference sequence). The CDR3 extends over 14 amino acids. CDR3 residues: CSASGSRSSYEQYF. The CDR3 DNA reads as TGCAGTGCTAGTGGTTCCAGGAGCTCCTACGAGCAGTACTTC.

This clonotype was detected many times. The chain carries TRBV28 and TRBJ2-1; possible D gene TRBD2, 6 bases. The germline V and J ends were trimmed by 5 bases and 7 bases, with 15 bases remaining between them. CDR1 is MDHEN, CDR2 SYDVKM, per germline. This CDR3 is built from 14 residues. CDR3 DNA: TGTGCCAGCAGTCCCTTATCGGGAGTAAATGAGCAGTTCTTC. Its translation is CASSPLSGVNEQFF.

A few counts support this clonotype. Sequence at one end of the junction differs from germline and may be a read error. This rearrangement joins TRBV6-9 to TRBJ1-5; D call uncertain. This CDR3 has 14 residues. Germline-derived CDR1 and CDR2 are MNHGY and SVAAGI. CDR3 loop: CASSYSFRNQPRHF. The CDR3 DNA sequence: TGTGCCAGCAGTTACAGCTTTAGGAATCAGCCCCGGCATTTT.

The chain couples TRBV5-1 to TRBJ2-1; 15 positions agree with TRBD2. Germline CDR1 and CDR2: SGHRS and YFSETQ. This CDR3 is 14 amino acids long. The V gene end was trimmed by 3 bases and the J gene end by 10 bases; junction bases not matched to a gene: 2. This CDR3 is CASSWTSGGAEQFF. The CDR3 DNA follows: TGCGCCAGCAGCTGGACTAGCGGGGGGGCGGAGCAGTTCTTC.

This clonotype occurred many times. The rearrangement uses TRBV7-9 and TRBJ2-7; D remains ambiguous. This CDR3 comprises 14 residues. V dropped 0 bases and J dropped 3 bases, with 9 bases sitting between them. Per germline, CDR1 SEHNR and CDR2 FQNEAQ (reference sequence). CDR3 in DNA: TGTGCCAGCAGCTTAGCGGCAGTACACTACGAGCAGTACTTC. Encoded protein: CASSLAAVHYEQYF.

This clonotype was observed a handful of times. This sequence joins TRBV4-1 and TRBJ2-3; D is ambiguous. From germline, CDR1 is MGHRA and CDR2 YSYEKL. This CDR3 has 15 amino acids. Between the trimmed V and J ends, which lost 3 bases and 5 bases, there was a span of 15 bases. CDR3 sequence reads: CASSQTPTARDTQYF. In DNA, the CDR3 is TGCGCCAGCAGCCAGACTCCAACAGCACGAGATACGCAGTATTTT.

Notes on this clonotype: Sequence at one end of the junction differs from germline and may be a read error. The rearrangement uses TRBV28 and TRBJ2-1; D not certain. CDR3 length: 11 amino acids. CDR1 is MDHEN, CDR2 SYDVKM, per germline. CDR3 nucleotide sequence: TGTGCCAGCACCCGGCGGCCCCAGGAGAACTTC. Its translation is CASTRRPQENF.

This clonotype appeared a few times. J is TRBJ2-5 and V is TRBV5-1; 11 bases fit TRBD2. The CDR3 sequence is 16 residues long. V shed 2 bases and J 4 bases; nucleotides not matched to a gene: 7. The germline V gene has CDR1 SGHRS and CDR2 YFSETQ. The CDR3 sequence is CASSFLAGGPGETQYF. CDR3 nucleotides: TGCGCCAGCAGCTTCTTAGCGGGAGGGCCGGGAGAGACCCAGTACTTC.

This clonotype was detected many times. The V call is TRBV7-9, the J call TRBJ2-3; D not certain. Per germline, CDR1 SEHNR and CDR2 FQNEAQ (reference sequence). V shed 5 bases and J shed 4 bases, with 13 bases lying between them. The CDR3 spans 14 residues. CDR3 in amino acids: CASSDQWLADTQYF. The CDR3 region has the DNA TGTGCCAGCAGCGACCAGTGGCTCGCAGATACGCAGTATTTT.

This clonotype has more than one count but fewer than ten. The V call is TRBV7-3, the J call TRBJ2-4; 15 bases are a match to TRBD2. The V and J ends lost 5 bases and 2 bases, in that order; junction bases with no gene match: 4. Germline V gives CDR1 SGHTA, CDR2 FQGTGA. There are 17 residues in the CDR3. Written as DNA, the CDR3 is TGTGCCAGCAGCCCTGGGACTAGCGGGAGGACCAAAAACATTCAGTACTTC. Translating gives CASSPGTSGRTKNIQYF. The variable domain in full, with the rest retrieved from reference TRBV7-3 and TRBJ2-4, is GAGVSQTPSNKVTEKGKYVELRCDPISGHTALYWYRQSLGQGPEFLIYFQGTGAADDSGLPNDRFFAVRPEGSVSTLKIQRTERGDSAVYLCASSPGTSGRTKNIQYFGAGTRLSVL.

In this sample, this clonotype turned up many times. In DNA form, the CDR3 reads TGTGCCAGCCACAGGGGGAACACTGAAGCTTTCTTT. Protein sequence: CASHRGNTEAFF. This chain uses TRBV6-1 with TRBJ1-1, with 7 bases aligning to TRBD1. V lost 8 bases, J lost 1 base, and 1 base stayed unmatched. This CDR3 spans 12 amino acids. Germline V gene sequence: CDR1 MNHNS, CDR2 SASEGT.

The V gene is TRBV5-1, the J gene TRBJ2-1, with 12 bases identical to TRBD1. This CDR3 has 17 residues. After removal of 0 bases from V and 6 bases from J, the junction contained 7 bases not matched to a gene. Germline CDR1 is SGHRS and CDR2 is YFSETQ. CDR3 DNA: TGCGCCAGCAGCTTGGTAGGGACAGGGGGCGCTTTCAATGAGCAGTTCTTC. It specifies CASSLVGTGGAFNEQFF.